A single sample gave rise to the 6 T cell receptor beta chains below, sequenced in a study of monozygotic twins with inflammatory bowel disease. One entry per CDR3 protein, without DNA, is what TCRdb gives after re-calling the 5' RACE reads. Its listing shows some 150,000 distinct CDR3 sequences. The sequencing sample was made of blood. All receptors derive from a human donor with ulcerative colitis or Crohn's disease, or a healthy co-twin of an affected twin (not recorded which).

V usage is TRBV7-9 and J usage is TRBJ2-7; TCRdb's D gene call, TRBD1, goes unchecked for lack of DNA. In germline, CDR1 is SEHNR, CDR2 FQNEAQ (reference sequence). This CDR3 has 15 residues. This CDR3 is CASSLYRGSAYEQYF.

The chain uses TRBV5-1 and TRBJ2-2; TCRdb outputs TRBD1, but without DNA this stays unchecked. The CDR3 contains 15 residues. Per the germline V gene, CDR1 is SGHRS and CDR2 is YFSETQ. The CDR3 spells CASSWSRGDTGELFF.

This sequence joins TRBV27 and TRBJ1-2. The germline gives CDR1 MNHEY, CDR2 SMNVEV (reference sequence). The CDR3 contains 15 residues. CDR3: CASSLRGSTSYGYTF.

This chain uses TRBV5-1 with TRBJ2-1; TCRdb calls TRBD2, which cannot be checked without DNA. This CDR3 region has 18 residues. Germline CDR1 and CDR2: SGHRS and YFSETQ. The CDR3 sequence is CASSLSGTSGTHNNEQFF.

This chain joins TRBV4-2 and TRBJ1-6; TCRdb calls TRBD1, which cannot be checked without DNA. This CDR3 has 18 residues. Germline loops: CDR1 LGHNA, CDR2 YNFKEQ. CDR3 in amino acids: CASSQAPVGTGGNSPLHF.

The rearrangement links TRBV5-4 to TRBJ1-2. This CDR3 region has 15 residues. From germline, CDR1 is SGHNT and CDR2 YYREEE (reference sequence). The chain's CDR3 is CASSFIRARGYGYTF.